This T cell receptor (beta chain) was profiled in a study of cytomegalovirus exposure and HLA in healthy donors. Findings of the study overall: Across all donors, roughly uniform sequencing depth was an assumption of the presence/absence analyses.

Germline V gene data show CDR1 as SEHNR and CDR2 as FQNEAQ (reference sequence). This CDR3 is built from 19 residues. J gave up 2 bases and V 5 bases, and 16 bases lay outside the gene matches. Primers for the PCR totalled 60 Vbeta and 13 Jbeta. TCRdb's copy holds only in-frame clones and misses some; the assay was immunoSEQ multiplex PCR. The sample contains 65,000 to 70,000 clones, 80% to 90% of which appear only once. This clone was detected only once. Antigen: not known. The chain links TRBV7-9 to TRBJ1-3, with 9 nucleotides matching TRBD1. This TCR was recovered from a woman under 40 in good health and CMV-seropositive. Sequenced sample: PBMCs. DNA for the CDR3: TGTGCCAGCAGCGCAACAGGGGGCGAACCTCCAATGGCTGGAAACACCATATATTTT. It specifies CASSATGGEPPMAGNTIYF.